The clone carrying this T cell receptor beta chain has a single count. Its antigen remains unknown. The data stem from a study of OX40 agonist ivuxolimab in advanced cancers. Study at large: Partial response was recorded in three patients: one hepatocellular carcinoma and two cutaneous melanoma cases. Study-level results: On average, a greater number of expanded clones characterised CD8+ T cells relative to CD4+.

The repertoire was sequenced with immunoSEQ multiplex PCR; TCRdb's copy has only in-frame clones and lacks some. This table holds roughly 49,000 clones, 70% to 90% found once. Patients were ruled out by autoimmune disease history or systemic immunosuppression. There are 15 residues in the CDR3. J gave up 6 bases and V 2 bases, and 7 bases lay outside the gene matches. Germline CDR1 and CDR2: SGHTS and YDEGEE. The chain recombines TRBV5-8 with TRBJ2-4, with 8 positions matching TRBD2. This TCR was sampled from an adult with an advanced solid tumor such as melanoma, head and neck, liver or kidney cancer. Material: CD4+ or CD8+ T cells sorted from blood, obtained in a trial of the OX40 agonist ivuxolimab. The DNA of the CDR3 is TGTGCCAGCAGCTTCGGGGGGGGCGGTAGAAACATTCAGTACTTC. This gives the protein CASSFGGGGRNIQYF. Complete variable domain (other parts from reference TRBV5-8 and TRBJ2-4): EAGVTQSPTHLIKTRGQQATLRCSPISGHTSVYWYQQALGLGLQFLLWYDEGEERNRGNFPPRFSGRQFPNYSSELNVNALELEDSALYLCASSFGGGGRNIQYFGAGTRLSVL.